This TCR beta chain derives from a study of human T cells and chemical hapten exposure. Looking at the study overall: Small pooled library volume differences mainly caused per-sample TCR yield variation. Study results and limitations: With regard to DPC sensitization, TCRs above 1 in 1000 frequency did not change.

This clonotype was recorded a few times. Its antigen is undetermined. MiXCR was run by TCRdb on the RACE reads, yielding one entry per CDR3 protein. The sample lists about 82,000 distinct CDR3 sequences; approximately 13% were seen once. Time point: patch test 3, about 24 weeks after DPC sensitization. Treatment in this sample: therapeutic diphenylcyclopropenone sensitization with weekly scalp DPC. Trimming removed 5 bases from V and 1 base from J; junction bases left unmatched: 4. The CDR3 totals 13 residues. Looked up from germline, CDR1 is SQVTM and CDR2 is ANQGSEA. The receptor comes from a woman aged 45-59 years with alopecia areata. Some clones in this sample may be carry-over from other donors' samples. The chain has TRBV29-1 and TRBJ1-1; 7 nucleotides line up with TRBD1. The sample here was whole blood, taken in connection with sensitization to the hapten diphenylcyclopropenone (DPC). DNA for the CDR3: TGCAGCGTTTGGACAGGAACGAACACTGAAGCTTTCTTT. Translation gives CSVWTGTNTEAFF.